The 3 T cell receptor beta chains given below trace back to one sample, sequenced in a study of shared clonotypes between healthy human individuals (dated by TCRdb to between 2020 and 2021). The library was obtained by the immunoSEQ multiplex PCR assay. TCRdb holds this immuneACCESS table with in-frame rearrangements only. Some clones are missing; in checked studies, unresolved V genes explain under half, and the rest has no known cause. The sample table lists roughly 2,300,000 clones, 85% to 95% of them with a count of one. Roughly 0.34% of the sample lies in the top ten. Specimen: naive CD4+ T cells from PBMCs. This sample's cell subset or site label indicates: CD45RA+ positively selected. These TCRs come from a young man in good health. Some clones in this sample may be carry-over from other donors' samples.

V and J are TRBV28 and TRBJ1-2; D remains ambiguous. CDR3 length: 12 amino acids. Trimming removed 7 bases from V and 4 bases from J, with 10 bases in between. In germline, CDR1 is MDHEN, CDR2 SYDVKM. CDR3 region: CASKERTYGYTF. In nucleotides, the CDR3 is TGTGCCAGCAAGGAGAGGACCTATGGCTACACCTTC.

The count of this clone is one. V and J are TRBV2 and TRBJ1-5, with 8 positions matching TRBD1. The germline CDR1 and CDR2 sequences are SNHLY and FYNNEI. V shed 6 bases and J 1 base; nucleotides not matched to a gene: 5. The CDR3 sequence is 15 residues long. In nucleotides, the CDR3 is TGTGCCAGCAGACAGGGGGGGGGAAGCAATCAGCCCCAGCATTTT. This sequence encodes CASRQGGGSNQPQHF.

The J gene is TRBJ2-2, the V gene TRBV5-4, with 9 nucleotides matching TRBD1. Germline V lookup: CDR1 SGHNT, CDR2 YYREEE (reference sequence). V lost 4 bases, J lost 5 bases, and 9 bases stayed unmatched. The CDR3 runs 16 residues. CDR3 loop: CASSPRTGESTGELFF. The CDR3 coding sequence is TGTGCCAGCAGCCCTCGGACAGGGGAGAGTACCGGGGAGCTGTTTTTT. The entire variable domain, with the rest obtained from reference TRBV5-4 and TRBJ2-2, is as follows: ETGVTQSPTHLIKTRGQQVTLRCSSQSGHNTVSWYQQALGQGPQFIFQYYREEENGRGNFPPRFSGLQFPNYSSELNVNALELDDSALYLCASSPRTGESTGELFFGEGSRLTVL.